A single sample gave rise to the 23 T cell receptor beta chains below, sequenced in a study of Ad26.COV2.S vaccination and SARS-CoV-2 variants. The treatment is: around 19 received Ad26.COV2.S at low or high dose, single or two shots; about 5 received placebo; per-sample allocation not given. Specimen acquisition occurred on day 63 following the initial vaccine or placebo injection. Sequenced by immunoSEQ multiplex PCR; TCRdb stores in-frame clones only, minus some. The sample holds over 400,000 clones, around 92% seen once. Sequenced here: peripheral blood, sampled in a trial of Ad26.COV2.S vaccine versus placebo. These receptors all stem from a person aged 18-60 years who received the Ad26.COV2.S COVID-19 vaccine or a placebo.

The gene calls are TRBV3-1 (or the pseudogene TRBV3-2) and TRBJ1-5; D is ambiguous. The V end was cut by 0 bases, the J end by 9 bases, with 9 bases between. The CDR3 loop spans 13 amino acids. The germline V gene encodes CDR1 LGHDT and CDR2 YNNKEL (reference sequence). This chain's CDR3 is CASSQDSVGPQHF. The CDR3 DNA reads TGTGCCAGCAGCCAAGATTCGGTCGGGCCCCAGCATTTT.

The rearrangement joins TRBV7-2 to TRBJ2-7; D is tentatively TRBD1 or TRBD2 (5 bases each). Germline V gene data show CDR1 as SGHTA and CDR2 as FQGNSA. The length of the CDR3 is 16 residues. Trimming pared 5 bases from V and 4 bases from J, leaving 21 bases between. Written as DNA, the CDR3 is TGTGCCAGCAGCCCTAGAGACAGACTACTAAGGTACGAGCAGTACTTC. Its translation: CASSPRDRLLRYEQYF. The whole variable domain, filled in from reference TRBV7-2 and TRBJ2-7, reads GAGVSQSPSNKVTEKGKDVELRCDPISGHTALYWYRQSLGQGLEFLIYFQGNSAPDKSGLPSDRFSAERTGGSVSTLTIQRTQQEDSAVYLCASSPRDRLLRYEQYFGPGTRLTVT.

The chain links TRBV21-1 to TRBJ2-3; TRBD1 reflects the table's D call only, with no check against the DNA. TRBV21-1 is shown as a pseudogene. This CDR3 is built from 16 residues. Here the CDR3 reads CASSKAPRGVTDTQYF. CDR3 sequence (DNA): TGTGCCAGCAGCAAAGCGCCCAGGGGGGTCACAGATACGCAGTATTTT.

J is TRBJ2-1 and V is TRBV19; 8 positions match TRBD1. Trimming removed 8 bases from V and 3 bases from J; junction bases left unmatched: 3. This CDR3 has 13 residues. Germline V CDR1 and CDR2: LNHDA, SQIVND (reference sequence). This CDR3 is CASRTGSYNEQFF. The CDR3, as DNA: TGTGCCAGTCGGACAGGGAGCTACAATGAGCAGTTCTTC.

The chain links TRBV28 to TRBJ2-3; maybe TRBD1 (6 bases). V lost 6 bases, J lost 6 bases, and 22 bases lay in between. CDR1 is MDHEN and CDR2 is SYDVKM in the germline V gene. The CDR3 has 16 residues. The CDR3 sequence: CASSPNRDPWGDTQYF. DNA for the CDR3: TGTGCCAGCAGCCCCAACAGGGACCCATGGGGCGATACGCAGTATTTT.

As concerns this clone: Other DNA sequences within the sample encode an identical CDR3. V is TRBV7-2 and J is TRBJ1-3; the D gene is possibly TRBD1 (5 bases). Germline CDR1 and CDR2: SGHTA and FQGNSA. This CDR3 is built from 14 residues. V was shortened by 1 base and J by 2 bases, with 6 bases between the two germline ends. DNA of the CDR3: TGTGCCAGCAGCTTAGGAGGGGCTGGAAACACCATATATTTT. The encoded protein is CASSLGGAGNTIYF.

J is TRBJ1-2 and V is TRBV3-1 (or the pseudogene TRBV3-2), with D unclear. Germline CDR1 LGHDT, CDR2 YNNKEL (reference sequence). V dropped 3 bases and J dropped 4 bases, with 12 bases sitting between them. This CDR3 has 14 residues. The CDR3 bases are TGTGCCAGCAGCCAGCCTGCCAAGGGCTATGGCTACACCTTC. Amino acids: CASSQPAKGYGYTF.

The chain recombines TRBV6-2 or TRBV6-3 with TRBJ1-5; 9 bases line up with TRBD1. J lost 0 bases, V lost 6 bases, and 12 bases had no gene match. The CDR3 has 18 residues. The V gene's germline CDR1 is MNHEY and CDR2 SVGEGT. CDR3 in amino acids: CASSLRDRADYSNQPQHF. CDR3 nucleotide sequence: TGTGCCAGCAGCCTCCGGGACAGGGCAGATTATAGCAATCAGCCCCAGCATTTT.

This chain links TRBV12-5 with TRBJ2-2; 8 positions agree with TRBD1. Germline CDR1 and CDR2: LGHNT and FRNRAP. V lost 6 bases, J lost 6 bases, and 6 bases stayed unmatched. The CDR3 runs 14 residues. Here the CDR3 reads CASGRTGNPGELFF. The CDR3 coding sequence is TGTGCTAGTGGCCGGACAGGGAATCCCGGGGAGCTGTTTTTT.

The rearrangement links TRBV18 to TRBJ2-1, with no clear D. CDR3 length: 14 residues. V lost 1 base, J lost 1 base, and 5 bases lay in between. The germline V gene encodes CDR1 KGHSH and CDR2 LQKENI. The CDR3 DNA reads TGTGCCAGCTCACCACAGTCATCCTACAATGAGCAGTTCTTC. The encoded protein is CASSPQSSYNEQFF.

The chain is built from TRBV12-3 or TRBV12-4 and TRBJ1-5; the D is unclear. CDR3 length equals 13 residues. Trimming took 5 bases from V and 9 from J, leaving 14 bases between them. The CDR3 DNA reads as TGTGCCAGCAGTAACATAGGCGGGCCGCCCCAGCATTTT. The encoded protein is CASSNIGGPPQHF.

V usage is TRBV4-3 and J usage is TRBJ2-7; the match to TRBD2 covers 14 bases. The CDR3 has 17 residues. Per the germline V gene, CDR1 is LGHNA and CDR2 is YSLEER. V gave up 4 bases and J gave up 7 bases; unmatched junction bases: 12. CDR3 DNA sequence: TGCGCCAGCAGCCGAGGCCCCCCGGGACTAGCGGGGGAGGAGCAGTACTTC. It is translated as CASSRGPPGLAGEEQYF.

CDR3 DNA sequence: TGTGCCAGTAGTATGTCCTACGGACAGAACACCGGGGAGCTGTTTTTT. It is translated as CASSMSYGQNTGELFF. The chain employs TRBV19 and TRBJ2-2; D may be TRBD1 (5 bases). V gave up 3 bases and J gave up 1 base, with 12 bases separating them. This CDR3 has 16 amino acids. Germline values: CDR1 LNHDA, CDR2 SQIVND (reference sequence).

The chain couples TRBV28 to TRBJ2-7, with D unclear. V was trimmed by 7 bases and J by 6 bases, leaving 31 bases between them. The V gene's germline CDR1 is MDHEN and CDR2 SYDVKM. The CDR3 has 18 amino acids. CDR3 nucleotide sequence: TGTGCCAGCACCCACAACGTGGCCAAGTATGCCCTCCGATTCGAGCAGTACTTC. Protein product: CASTHNVAKYALRFEQYF.

V is TRBV19 and J is TRBJ1-2; D is unclear. There are 15 residues in the CDR3. V was clipped by 3 bases and J by 0 bases, with 11 bases between them. Germline CDR1 is LNHDA and CDR2 is SQIVND (reference sequence). The CDR3 coding sequence is TGTGCCAGTAGTATGCAGTCAATGGCTAACTATGGCTACACCTTC. This translates into CASSMQSMANYGYTF.

J is TRBJ2-7 and V is TRBV9; TRBD1 might be the D (6 bases). From germline, CDR1 is SGDLS and CDR2 YYNGEE. Trimming took 3 bases from V and 6 from J, leaving 13 bases between them. The CDR3 length is 13 residues. The CDR3 here is CASSAGHRSEQYF. Here the CDR3 DNA reads TGTGCCAGCAGCGCGGGACACCGGTCCGAGCAGTACTTC.

The chain carries TRBV9 and TRBJ2-2, with D unresolved. This CDR3 is 16 amino acids long. Germline values: CDR1 SGDLS, CDR2 YYNGEE. Trimming shortened V by 0 bases and J by 5 bases, and 14 bases separated the two germline ends. CDR3 nucleotide sequence: TGTGCCAGCAGCGTAGCTCTCGCCGGTGGAACCGGGGAGCTGTTTTTT. Its protein is CASSVALAGGTGELFF.

A single count supports this clone. The rearrangement links TRBV4-2 to TRBJ2-2; 7 nucleotides match TRBD1. The J segment lost 6 bases and the V segment lost 0 bases, leaving 10 bases of the junction unmatched. Per the germline V gene, CDR1 is LGHNA and CDR2 is YNFKEQ. The CDR3 spans 17 residues. The CDR3 nucleotides are TGTGCCAGCAGCCAAGATGGGGACAGCCGGGCATCCGGGGAGCTGTTTTTT. Translating gives CASSQDGDSRASGELFF.

In nucleotides, the CDR3 is TGTGCCAGCACTAGGGGGGCGGGGGAGACCCAGTACTTC. This encodes CASTRGAGETQYF. The gene calls are TRBV12-3 or TRBV12-4 and TRBJ2-5; D may correspond to TRBD1 or TRBD2 (6 bases each). With 7 bases removed from V and 5 bases from J, the gap between germline ends came to 14 bases. The CDR3 sequence is 13 residues long.

V gene TRBV18 combines with J gene TRBJ2-6; D might be TRBD2 (5 bases). Germline V CDR1 and CDR2: KGHSH, LQKENI. This CDR3 contains 16 residues. V was trimmed by 1 base and J by 0 bases, leaving 7 bases between them. CDR3 loop: CASSPRRGSGANVLTF. The CDR3 DNA reads TGTGCCAGCTCACCACGACGGGGCTCTGGGGCCAACGTCCTGACTTTC.

V usage is TRBV28 and J usage is TRBJ1-4; 10 bases match TRBD1. Germline V gene sequence: CDR1 MDHEN, CDR2 SYDVKM. CDR3 length: 15 amino acids. V was pared by 10 bases and J by 6 bases, with 11 bases of the junction left unmatched. In DNA form, the CDR3 reads TGTGCCACCTCTTCCCGCGGACAGGGGGATGAAAAACTGTTTTTT. This translates into CATSSRGQGDEKLFF.

For the CDR3, the DNA is TGTGCCAGTAGTATATCGACCAGGGACCCCTACGAGCAGTACTTC. It translates to CASSISTRDPYEQYF. V usage is TRBV19 and J usage is TRBJ2-7; D could derive from TRBD1 or TRBD2 (5 bases each). Germline V gene lookup returns CDR1 LNHDA and CDR2 SQIVND (reference sequence). Trimming took 2 bases from V and 2 from J, leaving 13 bases between them. CDR3 length: 15 amino acids. Using reference TRBV19 and TRBJ2-7 for the parts outside the CDR3, the full variable domain is DGGITQSPKYLFRKEGQNVTLSCEQNLNHDAMYWYRQDPGQGLRLIYYSQIVNDFQKGDIAEGYSVSREKKESFPLTVTSAQKNPTAFYLCASSISTRDPYEQYFGPGTRLTVT.

V usage is TRBV6-1 and J usage is TRBJ1-2; 8 positions match TRBD1. The germline gives CDR1 MNHNS, CDR2 SASEGT. The trim removed 3 bases at V and 8 bases at J, leaving 11 bases unmatched. CDR3 length: 15 residues. The CDR3, as DNA: TGTGCCAGCAGTGATGGGACAGGCCAAACGGGAGGCTACACCTTC. It translates to CASSDGTGQTGGYTF.